The TCR beta chain under discussion was sequenced for a study of blood T cells in healthy people across ages. Study results and limitations: Naive CD4+ cells and diversity were both higher in long-lived donors than in aged donors. Underestimates were what the diversity estimates from one million T cells were considered to be.

A second 7 to 11 cycle PCR used barcoded and J-beta primers. Each CDR3 protein gets one entry after TCRdb re-called the 5' RACE reads with MiXCR. The data show about 830,000 distinct CDR3 sequences, around two thirds seen once. CDR3 length: 16 amino acids. The germline V gene encodes CDR1 DFQATT and CDR2 SNEGSKA (reference sequence). Trimming cost V 6 bases and J 1 base; bases outside gene matches: 14. Concerning this clonotype itself: The antigen is not known.

The source is a man younger than 40 in good health. The rearrangement joins TRBV20-1 to TRBJ1-2; 7 nucleotides agree with TRBD1. Sequencing used blood. In nucleotides, the CDR3 is TGCAGTGCCAAGTGGAGGGACAGCCCGCTTAACTATGGCTACACCTTC. Its protein is CSAKWRDSPLNYGYTF.